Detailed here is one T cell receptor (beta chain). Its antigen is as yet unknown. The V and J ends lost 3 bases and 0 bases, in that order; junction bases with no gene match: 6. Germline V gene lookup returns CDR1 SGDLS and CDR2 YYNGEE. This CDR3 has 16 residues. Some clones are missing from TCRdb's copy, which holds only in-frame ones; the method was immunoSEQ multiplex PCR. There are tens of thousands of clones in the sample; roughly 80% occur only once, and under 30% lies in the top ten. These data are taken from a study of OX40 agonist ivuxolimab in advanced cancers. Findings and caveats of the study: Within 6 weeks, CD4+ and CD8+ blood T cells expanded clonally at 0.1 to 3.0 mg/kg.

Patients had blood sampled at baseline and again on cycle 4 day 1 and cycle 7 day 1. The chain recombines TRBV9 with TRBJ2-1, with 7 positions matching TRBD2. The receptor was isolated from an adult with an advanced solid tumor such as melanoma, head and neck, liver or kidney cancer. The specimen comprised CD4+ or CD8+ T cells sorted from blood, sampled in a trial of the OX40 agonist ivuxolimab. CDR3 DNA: TGTGCCAGCAGCGACCCAAGGGACTACTCCTACAATGAGCAGTTCTTC. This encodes CASSDPRDYSYNEQFF. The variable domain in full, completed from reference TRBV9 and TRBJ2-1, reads DSGVTQTPKHLITATGQRVTLRCSPRSGDLSVYWYQQSLDQGLQFLIQYYNGEERAKGNILERFSAQQFPDLHSELNLSSLELGDSALYFCASSDPRDYSYNEQFFGPGTRLTVL.